The rows below give T cell receptor beta chains drawn from one sample of a study of Tregs in tolerant kidney transplant recipients. Repertoires were generated with immunoSEQ multiplex PCR, while TCRdb's copy carries only in-frame clones and drops some. The sample has 350 to 400 clones, approximately 40% seen once. For these TCRs, the target antigens are not known. The sample consisted of Tregs from blood cultured with allogeneic cells. Every receptor here comes from a human patient who received a combined kidney and bone marrow transplant. The T cells may come from the graft donor. Each CDR3 is given with its conserved first and last residue. A D gene is named only where the DNA matches it firmly. A clone size is listed for some rows: how often the clone was seen (once, few, many), or a class if it is expanded.

TRBV5-2	NA	TRBJ1-1	NA	TGTGCCAGCAGCCCTTCCCCAGGGAGCACTGAAGCTTTCTTT	CASSPSPGSTEAFF
TRBV7-8	NA	TRBJ2-7	few	TGTGCCAGCAGCCCGGACCAAAACTACGAGCAGTACTTC	CASSPDQNYEQYF
TRBV2	TRBD2	TRBJ2-7	large	TGTGCCAGCAGTAAGGGACTAGCACTCGAGCAGTACTTC	CASSKGLALEQYF
TRBV13	TRBD2	TRBJ2-7	NA	TGTGCCAGCAGCTTAGGCCTGGCGGGAGGATCCTACGAGCAGTACTTC	CASSLGLAGGSYEQYF
TRBV6-5	NA	TRBJ2-7	NA	TGTGCCAGCATCAAAGAGGGACTCTCCTTCTACGAGCAGTACTTC	CASIKEGLSFYEQYF
TRBV7-9	NA	TRBJ1-1	NA	TGTGCCAGCAGCTTAGATTTTACGGCGAACTCTGAAGCTTTCTTT	CASSLDFTANSEAFF
TRBV7-6	NA	TRBJ2-2	NA	TGTGCCAGCAGCCCACGAGGTGGGACCGCGAACACCGGGGAGCTGTTTTTT	CASSPRGGTANTGELFF
TRBV10-3	NA	TRBJ2-5	NA	TGTGCCATCAGTGGGTCGATAGCCGGTGGGGAGACCCAGTACTTC	CAISGSIAGGETQYF
TRBV6-1	NA	TRBJ2-3	few	TGTGCCCTAGAAGGCCAGACCGGTGGCGCAGATACGCAGTATTTT	CALEGQTGGADTQYF
TRBV27	TRBD1	TRBJ1-6	NA	TGTGCCAGCACCCGGGACAGGGGACGAAATTCACCCCTCCACTTT	CASTRDRGRNSPLHF
TRBV9	TRBD1	TRBJ1-4	large	TGTGCCAGCAGCGTAGGCGGGACAGGGACTAATGAAAAACTGTTTTTT	CASSVGGTGTNEKLFF
TRBV15	TRBD1	TRBJ2-1	NA	TGTGCCACCAGCAGAGGGGACAGGGGGCGTTACAATGAGCAGTTCTTC	CATSRGDRGRYNEQFF
TRBV7-8	NA	TRBJ1-1	NA	TGTGCCAGCAGCTTAGATTTTACGTCGAACACTGAAGCTTTCTTT	CASSLDFTSNTEAFF
TRBV4-2	NA	TRBJ2-7	NA	TGTGCCAGCAGCCCGGACCAAAACTACGAGCAGTACTTC	CASSPDQNYEQYF
TRBV5-2	NA	TRBJ2-6	NA	TGTGCCAGCAACACAGGGCGGAGTACACAAAGTCGGGCCAACGTCCTGACTTTC	CASNTGRSTQSRANVLTF
TRBV27	NA	TRBJ2-3	large	TGTGCCAGCAGTTACCCTTCAGGCGGGGCCTACACAGATACGCAGTATTTT	CASSYPSGGAYTDTQYF
TRBV7-2	NA	TRBJ2-7	large	TGTGCCAGCAGCCCGGACCAAAACTACGAGCAGTACTTC	CASSPDQNYEQYF
TRBV28	NA	TRBJ2-7	NA	TGTGCCAGCAGTTCTTCCCAGGCCCCCTACGAGCAGTACTTC	CASSSSQAPYEQYF
TRBV28	NA	TRBJ1-2	NA	TGTGCCAGCAGCCCTGACACCTATGGCTACACCTTC	CASSPDTYGYTF
TRBV7-9	NA	TRBJ2-7	NA	TGTGCCAGCAGCCCGGACCAAAACTACGAGCAGTACTTC	CASSPDQNYEQYF
TRBV2	NA	TRBJ2-1	NA	TGTGCCAGCAGCGCGATACCCTGGGCCTACAATGAGCTGTTCTTC	CASSAIPWAYNELFF
TRBV29-1	TRBD2	TRBJ2-7	few	TGCAGCGTTGAAGACCCTAGCGGGATTTCCTACGAGCAGTACTTC	CSVEDPSGISYEQYF
TRBV21-1	NA	TRBJ2-1	NA	TGTGCCAGCAGCAAAGAGGCCAATGAGCAGTTCTTC	CASSKEANEQFF
TRBV7-3	NA	TRBJ1-1	large	TGTGCCAGCAGCCCTTCCCCAGGGAGCACTGAAGCTTTCTTT	CASSPSPGSTEAFF
TRBV7-6	NA	TRBJ2-2	NA	TGTGCCAGCAGCGCGGGACACGGGGGCACCGGGGAGCTGTTTTTT	CASSAGHGGTGELFF
TRBV28	TRBD1	TRBJ2-7	NA	TGTGCCAGCAGTTTAAGCCTGGGACAGGGCTACGAGCAGTACTTC	CASSLSLGQGYEQYF
TRBV11-2	TRBD2	TRBJ2-1	NA	TGTGCCAGCAGCTTAGGCTCTGGACTAGCGGGAGTGGGCGATGAGCAGTTCTTC	CASSLGSGLAGVGDEQFF
TRBV28	NA	TRBJ2-7	NA	TGTGCCAGCAGTTCGGACGCCCCCAGGGAGCAGTACTTC	CASSSDAPREQYF
TRBV11-3	NA	TRBJ1-1	NA	TGTGCCAGCAGCTTAGATTTTACGTCGAACACTGAAGCTTTCTTT	CASSLDFTSNTEAFF
TRBV10-1	TRBD1	TRBJ2-1	NA	TGCGCCAGCAGTGAGCGACGGACAGGGAGCTCCTACAATGAGCAGTTCTTC	CASSERRTGSSYNEQFF
TRBV27	NA	TRBJ2-7	NA	TGTGCCAGCAAGGGGGGGTACGGTAACTACGAGCAGTACTTC	CASKGGYGNYEQYF